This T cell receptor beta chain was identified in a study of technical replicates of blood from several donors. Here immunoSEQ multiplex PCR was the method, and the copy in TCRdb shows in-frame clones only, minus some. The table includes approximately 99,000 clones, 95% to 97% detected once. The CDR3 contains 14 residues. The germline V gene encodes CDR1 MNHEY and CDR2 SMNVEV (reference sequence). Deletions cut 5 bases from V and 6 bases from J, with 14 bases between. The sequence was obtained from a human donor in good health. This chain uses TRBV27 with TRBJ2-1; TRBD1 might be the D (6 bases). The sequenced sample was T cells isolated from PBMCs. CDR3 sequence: CASSDGRGSNEQFF. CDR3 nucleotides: TGTGCCAGCAGTGACGGCAGGGGCTCCAATGAGCAGTTCTTC.